The TCR beta chain described here comes from a study of cytomegalovirus exposure and HLA in healthy donors. Study summary: The approximately 660 first-cohort repertoires shared a platform with the roughly 120 validation repertoires, as reported in a later analysis. Study outcomes and limitations: Diagnosis of cytomegalovirus status made by the classifier reportedly showed high specificity and sensitivity. Associated with cytomegalovirus, according to the listing, were 150 to 200 TCR beta chains.

Only in-frame clones appear in the TCRdb table, and some are missing; sequencing was by immunoSEQ multiplex PCR. The table has 130,000 to 150,000 clones, about nine tenths seen once. On this clone: Its target is not known.

V lost 2 bases and J lost 4; bases outside the gene matches: 5. There are 15 residues in the CDR3. Germline values: CDR1 MNHNY, CDR2 SVGAGI (reference sequence). V is TRBV6-6 and J is TRBJ1-1; 9 nucleotides match TRBD1. Sequences were obtained from PBMCs. This TCR was recovered from a man between 18 and 29 years old in good health and CMV-seropositive. CDR3 nucleotides: TGTGCCAGCAGTTACCAACGACAGGGGGGCACTGAAGCTTTCTTT. Protein product: CASSYQRQGGTEAFF.